The TCR beta chain described here comes from a study of T cells in Graves' hyperthyroidism and ophthalmopathy. Exclusion criteria comprised uncontrolled infection, other autoimmune disease, pregnancy or lactation. V was trimmed by 3 bases and J by 5 bases, leaving 7 bases between them. Per the germline V gene, CDR1 is KGHSH and CDR2 is LQKENI. The CDR3 length is 12 residues. Researchers took RNA transcripts and amplified the TCR beta CDR3 regions from them. A first-round RT-PCR of the TCR CDR3 used the HTBI primer set. TCRdb re-derived calls from the multiplex PCR reads in MiXCR, one entry per CDR3 protein. The sample consists of about 640,000 distinct CDR3 sequences, more than 20% of them appearing once.

The chain couples TRBV18 to TRBJ2-5; no firm D call. The clonotype originates from a man aged 25 to 40 with Graves' ophthalmopathy. The sequencing sample was made of blood. The CDR3: CASSPGSETQYF. CDR3 DNA: TGTGCCAGCTCACCGGGGTCGGAGACCCAGTACTTC. The full variable domain, its missing parts supplied by reference TRBV18 and TRBJ2-5, is NAGVMQNPRHLVRRRGQEARLRCSPMKGHSHVYWYRQLPEEGLKFMVYLQKENIIDESGMPKERFSAEFPKEGPSILRIQQVVRGDSAAYFCASSPGSETQYFGPGTRLLVL.